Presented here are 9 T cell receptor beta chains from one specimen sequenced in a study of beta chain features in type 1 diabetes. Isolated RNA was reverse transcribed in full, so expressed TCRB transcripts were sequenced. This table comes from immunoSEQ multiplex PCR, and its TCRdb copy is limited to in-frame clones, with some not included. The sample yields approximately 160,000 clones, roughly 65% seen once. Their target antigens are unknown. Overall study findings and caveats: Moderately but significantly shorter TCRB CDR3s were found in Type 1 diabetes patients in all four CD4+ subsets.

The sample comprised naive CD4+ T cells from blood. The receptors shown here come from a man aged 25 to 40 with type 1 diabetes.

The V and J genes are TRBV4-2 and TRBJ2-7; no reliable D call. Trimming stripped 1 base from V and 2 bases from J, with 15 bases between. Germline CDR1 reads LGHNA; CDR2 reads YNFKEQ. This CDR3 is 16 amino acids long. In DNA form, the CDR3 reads TGTGCCAGCAGCCAAGGGGTGTTGGCAGCCACCTACGAGCAGTACTTC. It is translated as CASSQGVLAATYEQYF.

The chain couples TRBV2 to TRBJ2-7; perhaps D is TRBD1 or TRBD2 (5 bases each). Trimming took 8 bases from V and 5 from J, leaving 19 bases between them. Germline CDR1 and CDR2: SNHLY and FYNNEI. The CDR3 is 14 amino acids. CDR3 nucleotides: TGTGCCAGCGGTAGGAGGTCAGGGTCTGACGAGCAGTACTTC. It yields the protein CASGRRSGSDEQYF.

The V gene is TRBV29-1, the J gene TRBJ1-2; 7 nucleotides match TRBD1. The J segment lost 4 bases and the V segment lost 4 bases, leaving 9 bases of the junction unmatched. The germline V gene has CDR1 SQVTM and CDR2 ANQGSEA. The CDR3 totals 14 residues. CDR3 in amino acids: CSVGEEGAVYGYTF. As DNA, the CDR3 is TGCAGCGTTGGAGAGGAGGGGGCCGTCTATGGCTACACCTTC.

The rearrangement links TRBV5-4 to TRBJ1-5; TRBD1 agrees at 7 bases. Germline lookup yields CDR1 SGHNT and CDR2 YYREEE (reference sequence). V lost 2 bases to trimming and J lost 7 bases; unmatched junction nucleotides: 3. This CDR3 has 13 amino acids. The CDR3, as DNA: TGTGCCAGCAGCTTCGAAGGGGGCCAGCCCCAGCATTTT. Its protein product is CASSFEGGQPQHF.

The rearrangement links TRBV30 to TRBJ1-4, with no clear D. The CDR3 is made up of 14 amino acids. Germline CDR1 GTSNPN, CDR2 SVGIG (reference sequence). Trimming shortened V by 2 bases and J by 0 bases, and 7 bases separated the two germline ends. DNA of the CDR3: TGTGCCTGGAGTCCGAGGGCAACTAATGAAAAACTGTTTTTT. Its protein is CAWSPRATNEKLFF.

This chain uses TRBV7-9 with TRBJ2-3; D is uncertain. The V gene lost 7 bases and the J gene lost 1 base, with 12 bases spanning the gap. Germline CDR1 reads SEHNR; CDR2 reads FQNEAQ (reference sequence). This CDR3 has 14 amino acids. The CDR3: CASTSWRGTDTQYF. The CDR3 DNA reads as TGTGCCAGCACCAGCTGGCGTGGCACAGATACGCAGTATTTT.

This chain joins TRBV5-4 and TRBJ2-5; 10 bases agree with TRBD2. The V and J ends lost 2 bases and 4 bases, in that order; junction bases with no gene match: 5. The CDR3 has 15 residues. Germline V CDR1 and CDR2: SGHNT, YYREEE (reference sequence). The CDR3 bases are TGTGCCAGCAGCTTCTCCCCTAGCGGGGGAGAGACCCAGTACTTC. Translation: CASSFSPSGGETQYF.

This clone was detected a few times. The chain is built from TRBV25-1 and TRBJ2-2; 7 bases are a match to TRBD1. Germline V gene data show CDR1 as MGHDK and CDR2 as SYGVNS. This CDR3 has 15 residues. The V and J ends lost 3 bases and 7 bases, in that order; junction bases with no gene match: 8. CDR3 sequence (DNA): TGTGCCAGCAGTGACCCTAACAGGGGCGTCGGGGAGCTGTTTTTT. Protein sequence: CASSDPNRGVGELFF. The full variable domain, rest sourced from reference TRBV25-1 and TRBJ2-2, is EADIYQTPRYLVIGTGKKITLECSQTMGHDKMYWYQQDPGMELHLIHYSYGVNSTEKGDLSSESTVSRIRTEHFPLTLESARPSHTSQYLCASSDPNRGVGELFFGEGSRLTVL.

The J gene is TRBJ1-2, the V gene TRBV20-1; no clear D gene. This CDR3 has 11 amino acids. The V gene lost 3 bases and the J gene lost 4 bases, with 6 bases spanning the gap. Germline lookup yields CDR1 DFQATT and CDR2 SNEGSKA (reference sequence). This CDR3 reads CSARMGYGYTF. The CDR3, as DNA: TGCAGTGCTAGGATGGGCTATGGCTACACCTTC.